One sample yielded the 30 T cell receptor beta chains listed below, sequenced in a study of blood T cell repertoires in COVID-19. Assay used: immunoSEQ multiplex PCR; TCRdb lists only in-frame clones, some missing. The sample holds some 310,000 clones; 85% to 90% are singletons and the top ten take less than 3.5%. Sample: peripheral blood. The receptors were sampled from a woman aged 25 to 45 with COVID-19, enrolled during active disease.

The CDR3 region has the DNA TGTGCCAGCAGTGAGAGGGTGTATTGGGACAAAAATGAGCAGTTCTTC. Translating gives CASSERVYWDKNEQFF. The chain recombines TRBV25-1 with TRBJ2-1; maybe TRBD1 (6 bases). Germline CDR1 is MGHDK and CDR2 is SYGVNS. The CDR3 is made up of 16 amino acids. V lost 3 bases, J lost 7 bases, and 19 bases lay in between.

This chain uses TRBV19 with TRBJ1-5; D remains ambiguous. V shed 1 base and J shed 5 bases, with 3 bases lying between them. CDR3 length equals 12 residues. Germline CDR1 is LNHDA and CDR2 is SQIVND (reference sequence). The CDR3, as DNA: TGTGCCAGTAGTATAGTCGATCAGCCCCAGCATTTT. The encoded protein is CASSIVDQPQHF.

The V and J genes are TRBV5-5 and TRBJ1-2, with 8 bases fitting TRBD1. The CDR3 is 15 residues long. V shed 1 base and J 3 bases; nucleotides not matched to a gene: 5. The germline gives CDR1 SGHKS, CDR2 YYEKEE (reference sequence). This CDR3 reads CASSLRGQEDYGYTF. The CDR3 DNA is TGTGCCAGCAGCTTGCGGGGACAGGAGGACTATGGCTACACCTTC.

Details on this clone: Other DNA sequences within the sample encode an identical CDR3. The chain joins TRBV15 to TRBJ2-2, with TRBD1 matching 10 bases. The germline gives CDR1 LNHNV, CDR2 YYDKDF (reference sequence). V was pared by 0 bases and J by 5 bases, with 6 bases of the junction left unmatched. CDR3 length: 17 amino acids. CDR3 sequence (DNA): TGTGCCACCAGCAGAGACCGACAGGGGGCGGATACCGGGGAGCTGTTTTTT. It translates to CATSRDRQGADTGELFF. The entire variable domain, with the rest obtained from reference TRBV15 and TRBJ2-2, is as follows: DAMVIQNPRYQVTQFGKPVTLSCSQTLNHNVMYWYQQKSSQAPKLLFHYYDKDFNNEADTPDNFQSRRPNTSFCFLDIRSPGLGDTAMYLCATSRDRQGADTGELFFGEGSRLTVL.

This chain uses TRBV2 with TRBJ1-2; D not certain. CDR1 SNHLY and CDR2 FYNNEI come from the germline V gene. The CDR3 consists of 13 residues. V was trimmed by 10 bases and J by 4 bases, leaving 16 bases between them. CDR3 coding DNA: TGTGCCACCACAGAGCCGCTCCTCTATGGCTACACCTTC. Its protein is CATTEPLLYGYTF.

J is TRBJ1-1 and V is TRBV18; TRBD1 matches at 7 bases. Germline-derived CDR1 and CDR2 are KGHSH and LQKENI. The V and J ends lost 3 bases and 0 bases, in that order; junction bases with no gene match: 7. The CDR3 is made up of 16 amino acids. Here the CDR3 reads CASSPQTGAMNTEAFF. DNA of the CDR3: TGTGCCAGCTCACCGCAAACAGGGGCAATGAACACTGAAGCTTTCTTT.

The gene calls are TRBV24-1 and TRBJ2-1, with 9 positions matching TRBD2. CDR1 and CDR2 from the germline V gene are KGHDR and SFDVKD. Losses at the gene ends were 2 bases for V and 4 bases for J; bases not matched to a gene: 5. The length of the CDR3 is 16 residues. The CDR3 coding sequence is TGTGCCACCAGTGATTCAGAGACTAGCGGATACAATGAGCAGTTCTTC. This encodes CATSDSETSGYNEQFF.

The chain links TRBV5-6 to TRBJ1-1; 7 bases fit TRBD1. There are 16 residues in the CDR3. Losses at the gene ends were 3 bases for V and 6 bases for J; bases not matched to a gene: 14. Germline V gene data show CDR1 as SGHDT and CDR2 as YYEEEE. The DNA for the CDR3 is TGTGCCAGCAGCTCCGAATCGACAGGGTGGATCGCTGAAGCTTTCTTT. Amino acid sequence: CASSSESTGWIAEAFF.

The chain combines TRBV30 with TRBJ2-7, with D perhaps matching TRBD2 (6 bases). The V gene lost 5 bases and the J gene lost 6 bases, with 11 bases spanning the gap. Germline CDR1 reads GTSNPN; CDR2 reads SVGIG (reference sequence). CDR3 size: 11 residues. CDR3 loop: CAWAIGGEQYF. The CDR3 region has the DNA TGTGCCTGGGCAATCGGGGGCGAGCAGTACTTC.

DNA of the CDR3: TGCGCCAGCAGCCAAGCGGGGGTCCCTGAAGCTTTCTTT. Translation gives CASSQAGVPEAFF. The chain carries TRBV4-1 and TRBJ1-1; D may be TRBD1 (5 bases). Germline V gives CDR1 MGHRA, CDR2 YSYEKL. This CDR3 comprises 13 residues. Trimming left V 1 base short and J 6 bases short, with 9 bases between.

V gene TRBV2 combines with J gene TRBJ2-7; 7 bases line up with TRBD1. Germline V gene sequence: CDR1 SNHLY, CDR2 FYNNEI. V gave up 7 bases and J gave up 2 bases; unmatched junction bases: 11. The CDR3 length is 15 residues. Written as DNA, the CDR3 is TGTGCCAGCATCGATCTGACAGGGCTGACCTACGAGCAGTACTTC. It codes for CASIDLTGLTYEQYF.

The gene calls are TRBV5-1 and TRBJ2-3, with no clear D. Trimming took off 1 base at V and 2 bases at J, with 8 bases between the two ends. The germline gives CDR1 SGHRS, CDR2 YFSETQ. The CDR3 totals 14 residues. The chain's CDR3 is CASSLKSNTDTQYF. The CDR3 DNA follows: TGCGCCAGCAGCTTGAAATCTAACACAGATACGCAGTATTTT.

This clone appeared a single time. Here the CDR3 reads CASSLFGQGGNEKLFF. The CDR3 DNA sequence: TGCGCCAGCAGCTTGTTTGGACAGGGGGGTAATGAAAAACTGTTTTTT. V and J are TRBV5-1 and TRBJ1-4; 10 bases agree with TRBD1. The CDR3 is 16 residues long. The germline gives CDR1 SGHRS, CDR2 YFSETQ. Unmatched junction bases numbered 4, after V lost 1 base and J lost 4 bases.

The chain combines TRBV30 with TRBJ1-1; D is uncertain. Germline V gene sequence: CDR1 GTSNPN, CDR2 SVGIG (reference sequence). Trimming shortened V by 3 bases and J by 0 bases, and 2 bases separated the two germline ends. The CDR3 length is 11 residues. CDR3 amino acids: CAWSLNTEAFF. The DNA of the CDR3 is TGTGCCTGGAGCTTGAACACTGAAGCTTTCTTT.

The J gene is TRBJ1-4, the V gene TRBV3-1 (or the pseudogene TRBV3-2); D perhaps matches TRBD1 (6 bases). This CDR3 has 15 residues. Germline V CDR1 and CDR2: LGHDT, YNNKEL (reference sequence). The V end lost 0 bases, the J end lost 5 bases, and 10 bases lay between the germline ends. The CDR3, as DNA: TGTGCCAGCAGCCAAGATGCAGGGGAAAATGAAAAACTGTTTTTT. Translating it yields CASSQDAGENEKLFF.

This rearrangement joins TRBV3-1 (or the pseudogene TRBV3-2) to TRBJ2-5; 8 bases align to TRBD2. Per the germline V gene, CDR1 is LGHDT and CDR2 is YNNKEL (reference sequence). The CDR3 spans 18 residues. Germline trimming cut 0 bases from V and 2 bases from J; bases unmatched to any gene: 11. The CDR3 region is CASSQEGLAGPSQETQYF. In nucleotides, the CDR3 is TGTGCCAGCAGCCAAGAAGGACTAGCAGGACCGTCTCAAGAGACCCAGTACTTC.

The J gene is TRBJ2-3, the V gene TRBV6-2 or TRBV6-3; TRBD2 agrees at 13 bases. Germline values: CDR1 MNHEY, CDR2 SVGEGT. The CDR3 has 20 amino acids. With V trimmed by 2 bases and J by 1 base, 12 bases remained unmatched. The CDR3 DNA follows: TGTGCCAGCAGTTACCCGCCCACTAGCGGGAGGGGTTGGGGCACAGATACGCAGTATTTT. Translating gives CASSYPPTSGRGWGTDTQYF.

The V gene is TRBV28, the J gene TRBJ2-2; the D is unclear. In germline, CDR1 is MDHEN, CDR2 SYDVKM. The CDR3 runs 14 residues. Between the trimmed V and J ends, which lost 3 bases and 5 bases, there was a span of 10 bases. In nucleotides, the CDR3 is TGTGCCAGCAGTTTTTCCCCTGAGACCGGGGAGCTGTTTTTT. It translates to CASSFSPETGELFF.

The CDR3 is CASSLTTAGNTEAFF. The CDR3 nucleotides read TGTGCCAGCAGCCTAACGACAGCGGGGAACACTGAAGCTTTCTTT. V usage is TRBV3-1 (or the pseudogene TRBV3-2) and J usage is TRBJ1-1, with D possibly matching TRBD1 (5 bases). V dropped 4 bases and J dropped 1 base, with 13 bases sitting between them. This CDR3 is 15 amino acids long. In germline, CDR1 is LGHDT, CDR2 YNNKEL (reference sequence).

The chain joins TRBV3-1 (or the pseudogene TRBV3-2) to TRBJ1-2; no clear D gene. CDR1 LGHDT and CDR2 YNNKEL come from the germline V gene (reference sequence). CDR3 size: 15 residues. The V gene lost 0 bases and the J gene lost 4 bases, with 12 bases spanning the gap. The DNA for the CDR3 is TGTGCCAGCAGCCAAGATAACCTACGGAGCTATGGCTACACCTTC. Amino acids: CASSQDNLRSYGYTF.

The rearrangement links TRBV6-1 to TRBJ1-2; the D gene is possibly TRBD1 (5 bases). Germline lookup yields CDR1 MNHNS and CDR2 SASEGT. This CDR3 is built from 16 residues. V lost 3 bases, J lost 0 bases, and 14 bases lay in between. The CDR3, as DNA: TGTGCCAGCAGTGACCCGAGACAGACGGCTAACTATGGCTACACCTTC. It translates to CASSDPRQTANYGYTF.

The V gene is TRBV3-1 (or the pseudogene TRBV3-2), the J gene TRBJ2-2; 7 bases match TRBD2. The V gene's germline CDR1 is LGHDT and CDR2 YNNKEL (reference sequence). The CDR3 spans 13 residues. V dropped 4 bases and J dropped 9; count of bases not matched to a gene: 5. CDR3 amino acids: CASSLSGGRELFF. The CDR3 DNA reads TGTGCCAGCAGCCTCTCGGGAGGCCGGGAGCTGTTTTTT.

The V and J genes are TRBV2 and TRBJ2-1; 10 bases fit TRBD1. The CDR3 has 16 amino acids. Germline V gene lookup returns CDR1 SNHLY and CDR2 FYNNEI. Unmatched junction bases numbered 12, after V lost 7 bases and J lost 6 bases. CDR3 region: CASKPPGQGYSNEQFF. The CDR3 DNA reads as TGTGCCAGCAAGCCGCCGGGACAGGGGTACAGCAATGAGCAGTTCTTC.

V is TRBV5-1 and J is TRBJ2-3; 10 bases agree with TRBD2. The CDR3 covers 16 residues. Germline-derived CDR1 and CDR2 are SGHRS and YFSETQ. V was clipped by 4 bases and J by 1 base; unmatched bases: 6. CDR3 region: CASSLAGTSGTDTQYF. The CDR3 DNA sequence: TGCGCCAGCAGCCTAGCCGGGACTAGCGGCACAGATACGCAGTATTTT.

The V and J genes are TRBV19 and TRBJ1-5; the match to TRBD1 covers 7 bases. Germline CDR1 and CDR2: LNHDA and SQIVND (reference sequence). Trimming cost V 3 bases and J 5 bases; bases outside gene matches: 4. The CDR3 extends over 14 amino acids. The DNA for the CDR3 is TGTGCCAGTAGTATGGAAGGGGGCGATCAGCCCCAGCATTTT. It codes for CASSMEGGDQPQHF.

This chain uses TRBV7-3 with TRBJ2-1; 14 bases fit TRBD2. The germline V gene has CDR1 SGHTA and CDR2 FQGTGA. The CDR3 covers 18 residues. J lost 8 bases, V lost 4 bases, and 13 bases had no gene match. Here the CDR3 DNA reads TGTGCCAGCAGCTCATTCGGACTAGCGGGAGGTTTGGGGGATGAGCAGTTCTTC. Translation: CASSSFGLAGGLGDEQFF.

This chain uses TRBV3-1 (or the pseudogene TRBV3-2) with TRBJ2-7; 7 bases line up with TRBD2. The germline V gene encodes CDR1 LGHDT and CDR2 YNNKEL (reference sequence). V trimming: 1 base; J trimming: 6 bases; junction bases outside the gene matches: 12. This CDR3 comprises 16 residues. CDR3 sequence reads: CASSQVPASGRGEQYF. The DNA for the CDR3 is TGTGCCAGCAGCCAAGTTCCGGCTAGCGGTCGGGGCGAGCAGTACTTC.

V and J are TRBV19 and TRBJ2-3; TRBD1 agrees at 8 bases. The CDR3 has 14 residues. The germline V gene encodes CDR1 LNHDA and CDR2 SQIVND (reference sequence). V lost 2 bases to trimming and J lost 2 bases; unmatched junction nucleotides: 0. Here the CDR3 DNA reads TGTGCCAGTAGTATACAGGGGGCCACAGATACGCAGTATTTT. Amino acid sequence: CASSIQGATDTQYF.

This clone was recorded a few times. The chain uses TRBV18 and TRBJ2-3; 11 nucleotides line up with TRBD2. CDR3 length: 15 amino acids. Germline values: CDR1 KGHSH, CDR2 LQKENI. V lost 5 bases to trimming and J lost 4 bases; unmatched junction nucleotides: 5. In DNA, the CDR3 is TGTGCCAGCTCAGCACTAGCGGGAGAAGCAGATACGCAGTATTTT. Its protein is CASSALAGEADTQYF.

The V gene is TRBV19, the J gene TRBJ1-2; D gene unclear. The V and J ends lost 9 bases and 4 bases respectively, with 15 bases between them. Germline values: CDR1 LNHDA, CDR2 SQIVND (reference sequence). This CDR3 is 13 amino acids long. CDR3 region: CASRTEGIYGYTF. CDR3 nucleotides: TGTGCCAGCCGAACGGAGGGAATCTATGGCTACACCTTC. Together with reference TRBV19 and TRBJ1-2, the CDR3 gives the full variable domain: DGGITQSPKYLFRKEGQNVTLSCEQNLNHDAMYWYRQDPGQGLRLIYYSQIVNDFQKGDIAEGYSVSREKKESFPLTVTSAQKNPTAFYLCASRTEGIYGYTFGSGTRLTVV.